In this sample, the clone carrying this T cell receptor beta chain turned up a few times. The antigen remains unidentified. Losses at the gene ends were 1 base for V and 8 bases for J; bases not matched to a gene: 2. The CDR3 sequence is 13 residues long. CDR1 is SGHTA and CDR2 is FQGTGA in the germline V gene. The data belong to a study of T-cell memory formation after mild COVID-19. The study, taken as a whole, reports: Contracting clones from day 15 to 85 showed balanced CD4/CD8; later expanders favored CD4+.

cDNA libraries for TCR alpha and TCR beta, carrying sample barcodes and UMIs, came from 5'RACE with constant-segment primers. MiXCR, applied by TCRdb to the 5' RACE reads, yields one record per CDR3 protein. The sample holds hundreds of thousands of distinct CDR3 sequences; approximately 20% are singletons and the top ten take around 20%. The receptor was isolated from a man younger than 35 who had mild COVID-19 (a few samples of this study predate the infection). Cell type and time point are not known. The sample taken for sequencing was PBMCs or a T cell subset sorted from them (not recorded which). The V call is TRBV7-3, the J call TRBJ2-1; the match to TRBD2 covers 7 bases. The CDR3 DNA is TGTGCCAGCAGCTTAAGTGCGGGGGATGAGCAGTTCTTC. Encoded protein: CASSLSAGDEQFF.